The T cell receptor (beta chain) described here comes from a study of blood T cell repertoires in COVID-19. Looking at the study overall: The samples span acute and convalescent COVID-19 from the United States, Italy and Spain.

The data were produced by immunoSEQ multiplex PCR, yet TCRdb's version contains in-frame clones alone and is incomplete. The repertoire consists of roughly 330,000 clones, with roughly 87% occurring once and the leading ten covering approximately 5.2%. Trimming stripped 5 bases from V and 9 bases from J, with 8 bases between. In germline, CDR1 is MNHEY, CDR2 SVGAGI. This CDR3 has 12 residues. The study assigned cohorts using participant-reported clinical history. The sequenced sample was PBMCs or T cells enriched from blood (not recorded which). The source of this sequence is a woman in her 30s who had recovered from COVID-19. The chain has TRBV6-5 and TRBJ1-6, with D possibly being TRBD1 (5 bases). This CDR3 is CASSQDISPLHF. Written as DNA, the CDR3 is TGTGCCAGCAGTCAGGACATTTCACCCCTCCACTTT.